The 25 T cell receptor beta chains below were found in one sample sequenced in a study of human thymus T cells. The protocol was immunoSEQ multiplex PCR, while the TCRdb copy is restricted to in-frame clones and leaves out a portion. Of about 120,000 clones listed, over 85% were seen once; the top ten hold 0.02% to 0.03%. Corrective heart surgery yielded resections, and these provided the thymus tissue. The sequencing input was thymus tissue. All receptors come from a boy less than two years old with a congenital heart defect but otherwise immunologically healthy.

As to this clone: Germline and junction disagree at one end, which may indicate a read error. The chain couples TRBV4-1 to TRBJ1-3; D gene ambiguous. The germline V gene has CDR1 MGHRA and CDR2 YSYEKL. This CDR3 spans 16 amino acids. The CDR3 DNA is TGCGTCAGCAGCCAAGATGTGGGGTTCGGTGGAAACACCATATATTTT. This gives the protein CVSSQDVGFGGNTIYF.

The CDR3 DNA sequence: TGCGCCAGCAGCCCTTCAGGAGTGGGGGCGAGTGGCTACACCTTC. It codes for CASSPSGVGASGYTF. The J gene is TRBJ1-2, the V gene TRBV4-1; D is possibly TRBD1 (6 bases). CDR1 is MGHRA, CDR2 YSYEKL, per germline. Between the trimmed V and J ends, which lost 4 bases and 7 bases, there was a span of 19 bases. The CDR3 is made up of 15 amino acids.

V and J are TRBV5-1 and TRBJ2-3; TRBD2 agrees at 11 bases. The length of the CDR3 is 16 residues. V lost 3 bases, J lost 1 base, and 4 bases stayed unmatched. Germline V gives CDR1 SGHRS, CDR2 YFSETQ. CDR3 bases: TGCGCCAGCAGCTACCTAGCGGGGGGTGGCACAGATACGCAGTATTTT. This gives the protein CASSYLAGGGTDTQYF.

Only one count was recorded for this clone. The rearrangement uses TRBV9 and TRBJ2-3, with D perhaps matching TRBD1 (5 bases). V dropped 4 bases and J dropped 6 bases, with 15 bases sitting between them. CDR1 SGDLS and CDR2 YYNGEE come from the germline V gene. This CDR3 spans 14 amino acids. CDR3: CASSPGHLGDTQYF. The CDR3, as DNA: TGTGCCAGCAGCCCAGGACACCTCGGGGATACGCAGTATTTT.

A few counts support this clone. V and J are TRBV2 and TRBJ1-1, with a weak D call TRBD1 (5 bases). This CDR3 is built from 14 residues. The ends were cut back, 3 bases at V and 0 bases at J, with 8 bases in the middle. Germline loops: CDR1 SNHLY, CDR2 FYNNEI. CDR3 nucleotides: TGTGCCAGCAGTGAGACAGTCATGAACACTGAAGCTTTCTTT. It encodes CASSETVMNTEAFF.

This clone appeared a single time. The J gene is TRBJ1-1, the V gene TRBV28; D unclear. The germline CDR1 and CDR2 sequences are MDHEN and SYDVKM. The V gene lost 1 base and the J gene lost 0 bases, with 3 bases spanning the gap. The CDR3 consists of 13 residues. The DNA of the CDR3 is TGTGCCAGCAGTTTATCGGTGAACACTGAAGCTTTCTTT. Protein: CASSLSVNTEAFF.

The gene calls are TRBV11-2 and TRBJ1-2; the match to TRBD1 covers 7 bases. Trimming took 4 bases from V and 0 from J; bases not matched to a gene: 14. The germline gives CDR1 SGHAT, CDR2 FQNNGV. The CDR3 runs to 18 residues. The CDR3 region is CASSSRPGTALANYGYTF. The CDR3 nucleotides read TGTGCCAGCAGCTCCCGTCCCGGGACAGCCCTGGCTAACTATGGCTACACCTTC.

V is TRBV7-9 and J is TRBJ2-7; the match to TRBD2 covers 7 bases. Per the germline V gene, CDR1 is SEHNR and CDR2 is FQNEAQ (reference sequence). The CDR3 is 14 amino acids. V dropped 5 bases and J dropped 7; count of bases not matched to a gene: 11. CDR3 in amino acids: CASSPRTRGGEQYF. The CDR3 nucleotides read TGTGCCAGCAGCCCCCGGACTAGGGGTGGTGAGCAGTACTTC.

The CDR3 reads CASGPRGRTGELFF. Here the CDR3 DNA reads TGTGCCAGCGGCCCCCGGGGGCGGACCGGGGAGCTGTTTTTT. This sequence joins TRBV28 and TRBJ2-2, with D perhaps being TRBD1 or TRBD2 (6 bases each). Germline V CDR1 and CDR2: MDHEN, SYDVKM. V was clipped by 8 bases and J by 5 bases, with 15 bases between them. The CDR3 is made up of 14 amino acids.

This chain links TRBV5-4 with TRBJ2-7, with 8 bases lining up with TRBD1. Germline V gene sequence: CDR1 SGHNT, CDR2 YYREEE (reference sequence). The CDR3 contains 13 residues. After removal of 4 bases from V and 3 bases from J, the junction contained 3 bases not matched to a gene. The CDR3 DNA reads as TGTGCCAGCAGCCTAGACAGGGGCTACGAGCAGTACTTC. Its protein product is CASSLDRGYEQYF.

The chain employs TRBV10-3 and TRBJ2-3; no clear D gene. This CDR3 has 16 amino acids. The V end was cut by 2 bases, the J end by 4 bases, with 16 bases between. The germline CDR1 and CDR2 sequences are ENHRY and SYGVKD. Here the CDR3 DNA reads TGTGCCATCAGTGAGGTTAAATTCCGTTCCTCAGATACGCAGTATTTT. Translation gives CAISEVKFRSSDTQYF.

This chain joins TRBV9 and TRBJ2-7; 13 nucleotides align to TRBD2. The V gene's germline CDR1 is SGDLS and CDR2 YYNGEE. V dropped 4 bases and J dropped 3; count of bases not matched to a gene: 7. The CDR3 spans 16 residues. CDR3: CASSSGGLAGIYEQYF. The CDR3 bases are TGTGCCAGCAGCTCGGGGGGACTAGCGGGGATCTACGAGCAGTACTTC. Full variable domain (outside the CDR3, taken from reference TRBV9 and TRBJ2-7): DSGVTQTPKHLITATGQRVTLRCSPRSGDLSVYWYQQSLDQGLQFLIQYYNGEERAKGNILERFSAQQFPDLHSELNLSSLELGDSALYFCASSSGGLAGIYEQYFGPGTRLTVT.

V is TRBV4-1 and J is TRBJ2-7, with a weak D call TRBD1 (6 bases). The CDR3 runs 17 residues. Trimming left V 0 bases short and J 7 bases short, with 22 bases between. Germline CDR1 is MGHRA and CDR2 is YSYEKL. CDR3: CASSQDPWKGETSEQYF. The CDR3 DNA follows: TGCGCCAGCAGCCAAGACCCTTGGAAGGGGGAAACTAGTGAGCAGTACTTC.

The gene calls are TRBV5-1 and TRBJ2-1, with D perhaps being TRBD1 or TRBD2 (5 bases each). Germline CDR1 reads SGHRS; CDR2 reads YFSETQ. V was cut by 7 bases and J by 0 bases, with 14 bases left in between. This CDR3 is built from 15 residues. The CDR3 sequence is CASPLRESSYNEQFF. The CDR3 DNA follows: TGCGCCAGCCCTCTCAGGGAGAGCTCCTACAATGAGCAGTTCTTC.

V and J are TRBV12-5 and TRBJ2-2; TRBD2 agrees at 13 bases. The CDR3 contains 19 residues. CDR1 and CDR2 from the germline V gene are LGHNT and FRNRAP. With 2 bases clipped from V and 4 bases from J, the junction kept 10 bases outside the gene matches. The CDR3 reads CASGLLNRTSGGSTGELFF. CDR3 sequence (DNA): TGTGCTAGTGGTTTGTTAAATCGGACTAGCGGGGGTTCCACCGGGGAGCTGTTTTTT.

The rearrangement uses TRBV7-2 and TRBJ1-1; the D gene is possibly TRBD1 (6 bases). The CDR3 sequence is 14 residues long. V lost 5 bases and J 4 bases, leaving 14 bases between the germline ends. Germline-derived CDR1 and CDR2 are SGHTA and FQGNSA. The CDR3 DNA is TGTGCCAGCAGCAACAGGGTGGGGTCCACTGAAGCTTTCTTT. This gives the protein CASSNRVGSTEAFF.

This chain joins TRBV7-2 and TRBJ2-1; 9 positions match TRBD2. The germline V gene has CDR1 SGHTA and CDR2 FQGNSA. V shed 5 bases and J 6 bases; nucleotides not matched to a gene: 8. The CDR3 totals 15 residues. This CDR3 reads CASSDRTRGGNEQFF. The CDR3 DNA follows: TGTGCCAGCAGCGACCGGACGCGGGGGGGCAATGAGCAGTTCTTC. Looking up the rest from reference TRBV7-2 and TRBJ2-1 gives the full variable domain: GAGVSQSPSNKVTEKGKDVELRCDPISGHTALYWYRQSLGQGLEFLIYFQGNSAPDKSGLPSDRFSAERTGGSVSTLTIQRTQQEDSAVYLCASSDRTRGGNEQFFGPGTRLTVL.

This clone was seen only once. The rearrangement uses TRBV4-3 and TRBJ2-7; D is unresolved. The CDR3 has 18 amino acids. Between the trimmed V and J ends, which lost 0 bases and 2 bases, there was a span of 20 bases. Germline V gene data show CDR1 as LGHNA and CDR2 as YSLEER. The CDR3, as DNA: TGCGCCAGCAGCCAAGATCTCAGGCCCCCAAAGAGAACCTACGAGCAGTACTTC. Encoded protein: CASSQDLRPPKRTYEQYF.

This clone is a singleton in its sample. The chain has TRBV9 and TRBJ2-3; weak D call: TRBD1 (5 bases). This CDR3 is built from 17 residues. The germline CDR1 and CDR2 sequences are SGDLS and YYNGEE. V lost 0 bases and J lost 4, with 18 bases in between. The CDR3 coding sequence is TGTGCCAGCAGCGTAGTATTTCGTAAGGGGATTCCAGATACGCAGTATTTT. This encodes CASSVVFRKGIPDTQYF.

The CDR3 region is CASRGRTSSNNEQFF. Here the CDR3 DNA reads TGCGCCAGCAGGGGTAGGACTAGCAGCAACAATGAGCAGTTCTTC. The chain employs TRBV5-1 and TRBJ2-1, with 8 bases aligning to TRBD2. The V segment lost 5 bases and the J segment 5 bases; nucleotides outside the gene matches: 9. The CDR3 sequence is 15 residues long. Germline lookup yields CDR1 SGHRS and CDR2 YFSETQ.

The chain links TRBV6-5 to TRBJ2-7; D not resolved. V gave up 6 bases and J gave up 3 bases, with 18 bases separating them. Looked up from germline, CDR1 is MNHEY and CDR2 is SVGAGI. The CDR3 totals 15 residues. CDR3 nucleotides: TGTGCCAGCAGGCCCCGAGAAGCTGGATACTACGAGCAGTACTTC. It yields the protein CASRPREAGYYEQYF.

J is TRBJ2-3 and V is TRBV27, with 7 bases that match TRBD1. Germline CDR1 reads MNHEY; CDR2 reads SMNVEV (reference sequence). With V trimmed by 7 bases and J by 5 bases, 12 bases remained unmatched. The CDR3 covers 15 residues. CDR3 protein: CASIDREGKRDTQYF. The CDR3 DNA follows: TGTGCCAGCATAGACAGGGAAGGAAAACGAGATACGCAGTATTTT.

The chain has TRBV2 and TRBJ2-7; no reliable D call. The germline CDR1 and CDR2 sequences are SNHLY and FYNNEI. The CDR3 runs 15 residues. Trimming shortened V by 1 base and J by 0 bases, and 10 bases separated the two germline ends. The chain's CDR3 is CASSEVGGPSYEQYF. The CDR3 DNA reads as TGTGCCAGCAGTGAAGTCGGCGGTCCCTCCTACGAGCAGTACTTC.

This chain connects TRBV7-6 to TRBJ1-3; D is unclear. The CDR3 totals 16 residues. The germline CDR1 and CDR2 sequences are SGHVS and FNYEAQ. Trimming pared 2 bases from V and 3 bases from J, leaving 14 bases between. The CDR3 here is CASSLSPVRIGNTIYF. The CDR3 nucleotides read TGTGCCAGCAGCTTATCGCCGGTCCGGATTGGAAACACCATATATTTT.

The chain joins TRBV28 to TRBJ1-6, with D possibly being TRBD1 (5 bases). The CDR3 has 15 amino acids. Germline V gene data show CDR1 as MDHEN and CDR2 as SYDVKM. V lost 5 bases and J 3 bases, leaving 11 bases between the germline ends. The CDR3, as DNA: TGTGCCAGCAGTGCCGCTAGGGGCTATAATTCACCCCTCCACTTT. Amino acid sequence: CASSAARGYNSPLHF. Variable domain in full (rest from reference TRBV28 and TRBJ1-6): DVKVTQSSRYLVKRTGEKVFLECVQDMDHENMFWYRQDPGLGLRLIYFSYDVKMKEKGDIPEGYSVSREKKERFSLILESASTNQTSMYLCASSAARGYNSPLHFGNGTRLTVT.